The sequence of this T cell receptor beta chain was determined in a study of CD8 T cells in Susac syndrome. This CDR3 region has 15 residues. Germline CDR1 and CDR2: PRHDT and FYEKMQ (reference sequence). Unmatched junction bases numbered 7, after V lost 4 bases and J lost 4 bases. Random hexamers were used to reverse transcribe the RNA input (about 0.45 to 1 ug). An immunoSEQ multiplex PCR amplified TCR beta CDR3 over 54 Vbeta and 13 Jbeta. Using its own MiXCR run on the immunoSEQ multiplex PCR reads, TCRdb lists one record per CDR3 protein. The sample lists 160,000 or so distinct CDR3 sequences, approximately 94% occurring once. The study used treatment-naive patients who had stable or active relapsing-remitting disease as multiple sclerosis controls. Negative isolation was applied to CD8+ and CD4+ T cells, and FACS enrichment was applied to TEMRA cells.

The chain combines TRBV13 with TRBJ2-7; the match to TRBD1 covers 10 bases. What was sequenced was CD8+ T cells from PBMCs. The clonotype originates from a human donor with multiple sclerosis. The CDR3 nucleotides read TGTGCCAGCAGCTCACCGGGACAGGGGACGTACGAGCAGTACTTC. Protein sequence: CASSSPGQGTYEQYF.